The entry below describes one TCR beta chain. This clonotype was counted ten times or more. No antigen is known for it. Base qualities are missing; no much larger clone stands one base away. This record comes from a study of neurological immune-mediated disorders (dated by TCRdb to between 2018 and 2021). For the wider study: Of the approximately 34 multiple sclerosis patients, around 30 had relapsing-remitting MS and 3 had secondary progressive MS. The cohort was made up of about 68 subjects, consisting of 14 HAM/TSP patients, about 34 multiple sclerosis patients and around 20 healthy controls. The study compared peripheral blood TCR-beta repertoires of HTLV-I-associated myelopathy (HAM/TSP) patients, multiple sclerosis patients and healthy controls using UMI-based sequencing. The 90 to 110 TCR-beta libraries included longitudinal samples, technical triplicates and paired sorted CD4+ and CD8+ T-cell subsets alongside PBMC samples. General conclusions and limits of the study: The MS cluster was not associated with any clinical or MRI features, and the authors stated that larger cohorts are needed. In phylogenetic analysis, the repertoires of 18 of 34 MS patients grouped into a cluster of related CDR3 sequences, which suggests a possible signature at the repertoire level. TCR clonal expansion was highest in HAM/TSP patients and lowest in MS patients, with MS patients falling below even healthy controls. No identical CDR3 amino acid sequences were found to be shared among expanded clones across subjects, suggesting that TCR-beta repertoires were private in all groups.

V is pared back by 0 bases and J by 8 bases, with 19 bases lying between the germline termini. The CDR3 has 16 amino acids, counting the end cysteine and phenylalanine. Of the read, only the CDR3 DNA is kept; its 48 bases are in frame from base 1. CDR1 PRHDT and CDR2 FYEKMQ were looked up in the germline V gene (reference sequence). cDNA was synthesized by template-switch 5'RACE using a primer with a 10-nucleotide random unique molecular identifier that tagged each TCR transcript. Over 180 million TCR-beta sequences, covering 15-18 subjects, were produced in each sequencing run. The RNeasy kit was used to extract total RNA. The KAPA Real-time Library Amplification kit was used to amplify TCR-beta VDJ regions with primers for the TCR constant region and the 5'RACE anchor. A first PCR added sample indexes and Illumina adaptors, and a second PCR then raised library yield. After Ampure bead purification, the roughly 650 bp TCR product was size-selected on a 2% E-gel SizeSelection system. Before pooling, library quality was assessed on a Bioanalyzer, concentration was determined with Qubit, and library quantification was performed with the Kapa Library Quantification kit. Paired-end 2 x 150 bp sequencing of the libraries was performed on an Illumina HiSeq 2500. To increase sequence diversity, about 23-32% phiX was spiked into each library pool. On the study's bioinformatics: The quality-filtered reads were processed with the UMI-based MiGEC pipeline, whose error correction step removed more than 85% of the raw TCR sequences. IMGT germline references were used for alignment of VDJ genes, and clonotypes were defined by a unique CDR3 amino acid sequence together with V-J genes. Clonal expansion, Shannon diversity, and CDR3 relatedness (CalcPairwiseDistances, ClusterSamples) were evaluated with VDJtools, and phylogenetic trees were built with CLCbio workbench. Expanded clones were defined as having at least 8 unique UMIs, based on coefficient-of-variation modelling across technical triplicates. Starting from the raw public reads, TCRdb applied fastp trimming at Q25, assembled clones with MiXCR and retained in-frame beta chains. Every CDR3 protein is listed once, alongside the most common genes and DNA of its rows. Clone size and V and J calls follow TCRdb, not the original study. The sample contains tens of thousands of distinct CDR3 sequences, roughly 2.5% of them found a single time. The top ten constitute approximately 2.3% of the sample.

For unsorted PBMC libraries, 2 million PBMCs were used after storage in RNAlater at -80 degrees C until RNA extraction. Multiple sclerosis patients were enrolled in a US clinical protocol under which disease progression was evaluated by magnetic resonance imaging. Peripheral blood was subjected to Ficoll-Hypaque density gradient centrifugation to isolate PBMCs, which were then cryopreserved in liquid nitrogen. The sequence was obtained from a man between 50 and 59 years old with multiple sclerosis. Material for sequencing was PBMCs. The V and J genes are TRBV13 and TRBJ1-2; too little of a D gene remains to name it. The sequence in DNA is TGTGCCAGCAGCTTAGGGGAGGGTATACAACTCTACGGCTACACCTTC. It translates as CASSLGEGIQLYGYTF. The entire variable domain, with the stretches around the CDR3 drawn from the reference TRBV13 and TRBJ1-2 proteins, is AAGVIQSPRHLIKEKRETATLKCYPIPRHDTVYWYQQGPGQDPQFLISFYEKMQSDKGSIPDRFSAQQFSDYHSELNMSSLELGDSALYFCASSLGEGIQLYGYTFGSGTRLTVV.